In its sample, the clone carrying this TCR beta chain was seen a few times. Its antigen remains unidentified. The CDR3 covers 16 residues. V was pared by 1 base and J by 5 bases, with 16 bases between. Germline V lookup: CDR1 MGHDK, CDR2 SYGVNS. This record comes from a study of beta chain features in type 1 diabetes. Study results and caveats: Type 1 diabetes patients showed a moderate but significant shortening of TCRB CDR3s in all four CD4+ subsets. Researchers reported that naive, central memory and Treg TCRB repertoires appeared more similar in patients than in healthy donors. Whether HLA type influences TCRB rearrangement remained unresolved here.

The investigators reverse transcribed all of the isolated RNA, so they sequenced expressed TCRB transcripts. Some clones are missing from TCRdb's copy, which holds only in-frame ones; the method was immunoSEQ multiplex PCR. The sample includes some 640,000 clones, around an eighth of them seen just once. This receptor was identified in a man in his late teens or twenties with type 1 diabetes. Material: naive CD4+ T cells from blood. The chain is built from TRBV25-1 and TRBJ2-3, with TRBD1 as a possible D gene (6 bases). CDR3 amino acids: CASSESAGAPGDTQYF. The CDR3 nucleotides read TGTGCCAGCAGTGAATCCGCAGGGGCCCCGGGAGATACGCAGTATTTT.